The entry below gives a single T cell receptor (beta chain) sequence along with its context. Its antigen is unidentified. These data belong to a study of post-analysis software for immune sequencing data. General study results and limits: In patients, TRBV5-6, TRBV5-1 and TRBV20-1 belonged to several TRBV segments found more frequently than in controls.

V lost 7 bases to trimming and J lost 7 bases, with 13 bases between them. CDR1 and CDR2 from the germline V gene are ENHRY and SYGVKD. The CDR3 spans 12 residues. Libraries were made from TCR beta cDNA, and they carried unique molecular identifiers. TCRdb ran MiXCR on the PCR reads and lists one entry per CDR3 protein. The sample has about 820,000 distinct CDR3 sequences, 53% seen once; the top ten hold roughly 4.4%. This sequence originates from a girl aged 5-17 years with multiple sclerosis. Sequenced material: blood. The chain uses TRBV10-3 and TRBJ1-2; D is ambiguous. The CDR3 DNA reads TGTGCCATCATGGAGGCGCCAGGTGGCTACACCTTC. Its translation: CAIMEAPGGYTF.